This T cell receptor (beta chain) was sequenced in a study of blood T cell repertoires in COVID-19. Across the study: The United States, Italy and Spain provided the acute and convalescent COVID-19 samples. The analysed material was cDNA or gDNA that came from T cells, B-cell-depleted T cells, or PBMCs.

In the study's own analysis: Quantification of nucleated cells was approximated via reference gene primer amplification. The protocol was immunoSEQ multiplex PCR, while the TCRdb copy is restricted to in-frame clones and leaves out a portion. D and trimming were read from the DNA, whereas the V and J calls and clone size are those reported in that table. The profile covers roughly 220,000 clones, with around 81% appearing a single time and roughly 2.4% taken by the ten largest. This CDR3 region has 13 residues. V lost 4 bases and J 4 bases, leaving 11 bases between the germline ends. Germline V gives CDR1 SGHNT, CDR2 YYREEE (reference sequence).

This chain joins TRBV5-4 and TRBJ1-1; a possible D gene is TRBD1 (5 bases). Sequencing was carried out using peripheral blood. This sequence was found in a woman aged 55-69 years with acute or convalescent COVID-19. The CDR3 sequence: CASSPWRGTEAFF. CDR3 DNA: TGTGCCAGCAGCCCATGGAGGGGCACTGAAGCTTTCTTT.